This T cell receptor beta chain emerged from a study of CD8 T cells in ankylosing spondylitis. Points from the study as a whole: Researchers report that disease-linked clones proved CD8+ and relatively rare in peripheral blood. Reactive arthritis synovial fluid and blood were previously reported to contain some motif variants. Clones linked to disease were reported to show significant enrichment in matched ankylosing spondylitis synovial fluid.

One entry per CDR3 protein, called by TCRdb with MiXCR from the 5' RACE reads. Counted here are 50,000 to 75,000 distinct CDR3 sequences, more than 5.5% occurring once; the ten biggest clones make up roughly 5%. Note on this clonotype: Its specificity is unknown.

Per germline, CDR1 LGHDT and CDR2 YNNKEL (reference sequence). This CDR3 has 15 amino acids. After removal of 5 bases from V and 5 bases from J, the junction contained 8 bases not matched to a gene. Material: synovial fluid, either unsorted or a sorted T cell fraction (not recorded which). V and J are TRBV3-1 and TRBJ1-4, with 7 nucleotides matching TRBD1. This clonotype originated in a male donor with ankylosing spondylitis. CDR3 nucleotide sequence: TGTGCCAGCAGCAAAGGGGGACAGACCAATGAAAAACTGTTTTTT. Translation: CASSKGGQTNEKLFF.